These T cell receptor beta chains were read from a single sample in a study of T cells in Graves' hyperthyroidism and ophthalmopathy. Each CDR3 protein is one row after TCRdb ran MiXCR on the multiplex PCR reads. This table holds about 400,000 distinct CDR3 sequences, about 12% found once. What was sequenced was blood. Every receptor here comes from a woman aged 18-29 years with Graves' hyperthyroidism. Both conserved end residues are part of each CDR3. D genes are given only for firm matches. Where a row states a size, it is once, few, many or the class of an expanded clone; other rows omit it.

NA,NA,TRBJ1-3,TRBV4-3,CASSQARGASGNTIYF,TGCGCCAGCAGCCAAGCCAGGGGAGCCTCTGGAAACACCATATATTTT
many,TRBD2,TRBJ2-3,TRBV9,CASRAGLAGEDTQYF,TGTGCCAGCAGGGCGGGGCTAGCGGGAGAAGATACGCAGTATTTT
many,TRBD2,TRBJ2-1,TRBV14,CASSHGGLAGAPYNEQFF,TGTGCCAGCAGCCACGGGGGGCTAGCGGGGGCCCCCTACAATGAGCAGTTCTTC
many,TRBD2,TRBJ2-7,TRBV9,CASSDSGTSQSYEQYF,TGTGCCAGCAGCGACTCTGGGACTAGTCAATCCTACGAGCAGTACTTC
many,TRBD1,TRBJ1-2,TRBV6-1,CASSNRGRSYGYTF,TGTGCCAGCAGTAACAGGGGACGAAGCTATGGCTACACCTTC
many,NA,TRBJ2-2,TRBV5-1,CASSLVDSQNTGELFF,TGCGCCAGCAGCTTGGTAGACAGCCAGAACACCGGGGAGCTGTTTTTT
NA,NA,TRBJ1-6,TRBV28,CASSFPPGGEISPLHF,TGTGCCAGCAGTTTCCCCCCAGGAGGGGAAATTTCACCCCTCCACTTT
many,NA,TRBJ2-5,TRBV7-2,CASSLAFGETQYF,TGTGCCAGCAGCTTAGCTTTCGGAGAGACCCAGTACTTC
many,TRBD1,TRBJ1-1,TRBV2,CASSRDRTTEAFF,TGTGCCAGCAGCCGGGACAGGACGACTGAAGCTTTCTTT
many,NA,TRBJ2-3,TRBV28,CASSFRLGTDTQYF,TGTGCCAGCAGCTTCAGGTTGGGGACAGATACGCAGTATTTT